A selection of T cell receptor beta chains follows, all from one sample in a study of cytomegalovirus exposure and HLA in healthy donors. Assay: immunoSEQ multiplex PCR; the TCRdb copy retains only in-frame clones and omits some. The listing records approximately 130,000 clones. The source material was PBMCs. The receptors derive from a woman in her sixties in good health and CMV-seronegative. CDR3s include the opening cysteine and the closing phenylalanine or tryptophan. D genes are given only for firm matches.

V: TRBV7-8; D: -; J: TRBJ1-1; CDR3: CASSLGRLTEAFF; DNA: TGTGCCAGCAGCTTAGGGAGGTTAACTGAAGCTTTCTTT
V: TRBV10-3; D: -; J: TRBJ2-7; CDR3: CAISDRQGIPYEQYF; DNA: TGTGCCATCAGTGACCGCCAGGGGATTCCCTACGAGCAGTACTTC
V: TRBV5-1; D: -; J: TRBJ2-1; CDR3: CASSLGQTRGYNEQFF; DNA: TGCGCCAGCAGCTTGGGGCAGACTAGGGGCTACAATGAGCAGTTCTTC
V: TRBV19; D: TRBD2; J: TRBJ2-5; CDR3: CASSLGGRIKTQYF; DNA: TGTGCCAGTAGTCTGGGCGGGAGAATCAAGACCCAGTACTTC
V: TRBV30; D: TRBD1; J: TRBJ2-7; CDR3: CAWSVGTDQGQYF; DNA: TGTGCCTGGAGTGTAGGGACAGACCAGGGGCAGTACTTC
V: TRBV19; D: TRBD1; J: TRBJ1-5; CDR3: CASSLGGPSNQPQHF; DNA: TGTGCCAGTAGTCTAGGGGGCCCTAGCAATCAGCCCCAGCATTTT
V: TRBV10-3; D: -; J: TRBJ2-7; CDR3: CAIQRTGSYEQYF; DNA: TGTGCCATCCAGAGAACAGGGTCCTACGAGCAGTACTTC
V: TRBV7-8; D: TRBD1; J: TRBJ2-2; CDR3: CATSRQGLYTGELFF; DNA: TGTGCCACTTCCCGACAGGGCCTCTACACCGGGGAGCTGTTTTTT
V: TRBV18; D: TRBD1; J: TRBJ1-2; CDR3: CASSPPSDRGYGYTF; DNA: TGTGCCAGCTCACCACCCTCCGACAGGGGTTATGGCTACACCTTC
V: TRBV7-9; D: -; J: TRBJ1-1; CDR3: CASSGSSTEAFF; DNA: TGTGCCAGCAGCGGTAGTAGTACTGAAGCTTTCTTT
V: TRBV28; D: TRBD1; J: TRBJ1-1; CDR3: CASSSTPGQGMEAFF; DNA: TGTGCCAGCAGTTCAACCCCGGGACAGGGTATGGAAGCTTTCTTT
V: TRBV2; D: -; J: TRBJ2-7; CDR3: CAAIAAVAYEQYF; DNA: TGTGCCGCGATAGCGGCGGTAGCCTACGAGCAGTACTTC
V: TRBV2; D: -; J: TRBJ1-5; CDR3: CASTTDRYSNQPQHF; DNA: TGTGCCAGCACCACAGATAGATATAGCAATCAGCCCCAGCATTTT
V: TRBV2; D: -; J: TRBJ1-2; CDR3: CATPGRIGYTF; DNA: TGTGCCACCCCCGGGAGGATCGGCTACACCTTC
V: TRBV27; D: TRBD1; J: TRBJ1-2; CDR3: CASSFSGLPGGGYTF; DNA: TGTGCCAGCAGTTTCTCGGGTCTCCCAGGGGGGGGCTACACCTTC
V: TRBV5-1; D: -; J: TRBJ2-3; CDR3: CASSCLGEADCTDTQYF; DNA: TGCGCCAGCAGCTGCCTGGGTGAGGCAGATTGCACAGATACGCAGTATTTT
V: TRBV6-5; D: -; J: TRBJ2-3; CDR3: CASSYQGSSDTQYF; DNA: TGTGCCAGCAGTTACCAGGGAAGCTCTGATACGCAGTATTTT
V: TRBV6-1; D: TRBD1; J: TRBJ1-3; CDR3: CASSKGTGDYSGNTIYF; DNA: TGTGCCAGCAGTAAAGGGACAGGGGACTACTCTGGAAACACCATATATTTT
V: TRBV9; D: TRBD2; J: TRBJ2-7; CDR3: CASSVSGGEGEQYF; DNA: TGTGCCAGCAGCGTAAGCGGGGGGGAGGGAGAGCAGTACTTC
V: TRBV5-5; D: TRBD2; J: TRBJ2-7; CDR3: CASSSQGTSEQYF; DNA: TGTGCCAGCAGCTCGCAGGGGACTAGCGAGCAGTACTTC
V: TRBV2; D: TRBD1; J: TRBJ1-5; CDR3: CASSDGQGRQPQHF; DNA: TGTGCCAGCAGTGATGGACAGGGGCGGCAGCCCCAGCATTTT
V: TRBV14; D: -; J: TRBJ2-1; CDR3: CASTQRSGEQFF; DNA: TGTGCCAGCACCCAGAGGTCCGGTGAGCAGTTCTTC
V: TRBV11-2; D: -; J: TRBJ2-7; CDR3: CASSPDTYEQYF; DNA: TGTGCCAGCAGCCCGGACACGTACGAGCAGTACTTC
V: TRBV28; D: -; J: TRBJ2-7; CDR3: CASSLLSGVHEQYF; DNA: TGTGCCAGCAGTTTATTATCGGGAGTCCACGAGCAGTACTTC
V: TRBV27; D: -; J: TRBJ1-5; CDR3: CASSLFEGNQPQHF; DNA: TGTGCCAGCAGTTTATTTGAGGGCAATCAGCCCCAGCATTTT
V: TRBV2; D: -; J: TRBJ1-2; CDR3: CASTQQGFDYGYTF; DNA: TGTGCCAGCACCCAACAGGGTTTTGACTATGGCTACACCTTC
V: TRBV2; D: -; J: TRBJ1-4; CDR3: CASTVGTRNEKLFF; DNA: TGTGCCAGCACAGTGGGGACAAGGAATGAAAAACTGTTTTTT
V: TRBV4-2; D: TRBD1; J: TRBJ1-2; CDR3: CASSEGAYGYTF; DNA: TGTGCCAGTTCGGAGGGGGCCTATGGCTACACCTTC
V: TRBV30; D: -; J: TRBJ1-1; CDR3: CAWREQGRRTEAFF; DNA: TGTGCCTGGAGGGAACAGGGAAGAAGGACTGAAGCTTTCTTT
V: TRBV5-8; D: TRBD1; J: TRBJ1-6; CDR3: CASSYRGSSYNSPLHF; DNA: TGTGCCAGCAGCTACAGGGGGAGCTCCTATAATTCACCCCTCCACTTT
V: TRBV5-1; D: TRBD2; J: TRBJ2-3; CDR3: CASSLDSLAGVVGDTQYF; DNA: TGCGCCAGCAGCTTGGACAGTCTAGCGGGAGTAGTGGGAGATACGCAGTATTTT
V: TRBV6-5; D: -; J: TRBJ1-1; CDR3: CASSYLRGVKTEAFF; DNA: TGTGCCAGCAGTTACCTGCGGGGGGTTAAGACTGAAGCTTTCTTT
V: TRBV6-1; D: TRBD1; J: TRBJ1-2; CDR3: CASSEPGQGLYGYTF; DNA: TGTGCCAGCAGTGAACCGGGACAGGGTCTCTATGGCTACACCTTC
V: TRBV2; D: TRBD2; J: TRBJ2-1; CDR3: CASSEAGPLGRYYNEQFF; DNA: TGTGCCAGCAGTGAAGCAGGCCCCCTCGGGAGGTACTACAATGAGCAGTTCTTC
V: TRBV2; D: TRBD2; J: TRBJ2-1; CDR3: CASSRLAGVNEQFF; DNA: TGTGCCAGCAGTAGACTAGCGGGAGTCAATGAGCAGTTCTTC
V: TRBV28; D: TRBD1; J: TRBJ2-7; CDR3: CASRQIGGTYEQYF; DNA: TGTGCCAGCAGGCAGATAGGGGGCACCTACGAGCAGTACTTC
V: TRBV7-8; D: -; J: TRBJ2-7; CDR3: CASSLGSPGSGYEQYF; DNA: TGTGCCAGCAGCTTAGGCTCGCCAGGGTCGGGCTACGAGCAGTACTTC
V: TRBV9; D: TRBD2; J: TRBJ2-7; CDR3: CASSGRGETDSYEQYF; DNA: TGTGCCAGCAGCGGCCGGGGGGAAACAGACTCCTACGAGCAGTACTTC
V: TRBV4-1; D: TRBD1; J: TRBJ2-5; CDR3: CASSPMPGTGGQETQYF; DNA: TGCGCCAGCAGCCCTATGCCAGGGACAGGGGGACAAGAGACCCAGTACTTC
V: TRBV11-2; D: -; J: TRBJ2-6; CDR3: CASTQGRGQANVLTF; DNA: TGTGCCAGCACCCAGGGCCGTGGACAGGCCAACGTCCTGACTTTC
V: TRBV18; D: TRBD1; J: TRBJ2-1; CDR3: CASSPLERGLYNEQFF; DNA: TGTGCCAGCTCACCCCTCGAGAGGGGGCTGTACAATGAGCAGTTCTTC
V: TRBV19; D: -; J: TRBJ2-7; CDR3: CASSIGRSYEQYF; DNA: TGTGCCAGTAGTATAGGCAGGTCCTACGAGCAGTACTTC
V: TRBV28; D: TRBD1; J: TRBJ1-1; CDR3: CASSPIMPDRTNTEAFF; DNA: TGTGCCAGCAGCCCTATTATGCCGGACAGGACGAACACTGAAGCTTTCTTT
V: TRBV5-6; D: TRBD2; J: TRBJ2-7; CDR3: CASTGLAGAYEQYF; DNA: TGTGCCAGCACGGGACTAGCTGGAGCCTACGAGCAGTACTTC
V: TRBV7-9; D: TRBD2; J: TRBJ2-1; CDR3: CASRLAGGQISYNEQFF; DNA: TGTGCCAGCAGGTTAGCGGGAGGACAAATCTCCTACAATGAGCAGTTCTTC
V: TRBV5-4; D: TRBD2; J: TRBJ2-6; CDR3: CASSVSRTSGGAAGANVLTF; DNA: TGTGCCAGCAGCGTATCTCGGACTAGCGGGGGGGCCGCTGGGGCCAACGTCCTGACTTTC